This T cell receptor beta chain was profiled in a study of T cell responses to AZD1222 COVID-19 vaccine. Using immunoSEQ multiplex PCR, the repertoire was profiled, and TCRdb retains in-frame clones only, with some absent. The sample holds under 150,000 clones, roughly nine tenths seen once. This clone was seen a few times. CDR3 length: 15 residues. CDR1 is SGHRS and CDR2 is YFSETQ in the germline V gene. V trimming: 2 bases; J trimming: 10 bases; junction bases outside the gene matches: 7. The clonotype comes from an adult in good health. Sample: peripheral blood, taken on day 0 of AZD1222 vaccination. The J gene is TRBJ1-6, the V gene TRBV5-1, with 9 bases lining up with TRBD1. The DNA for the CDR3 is TGCGCCAGCAGCTTTGAAGGGACAGGGCACTCACCCCTCCACTTT. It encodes CASSFEGTGHSPLHF. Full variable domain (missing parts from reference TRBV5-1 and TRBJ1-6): KAGVTQTPRYLIKTRGQQVTLSCSPISGHRSVSWYQQTPGQGLQFLFEYFSETQRNKGNFPGRFSGRQFSNSRSEMNVSTLELGDSALYLCASSFEGTGHSPLHFGNGTRLTVT.